This T cell receptor (beta chain) was sequenced during a study of regulatory T cells in long-lasting Graves disease. Overall study findings and caveats: A greater number of public clonotypes (fewer than 3,000) was shared by persistent patients than by new patients (about 880). TRBV28, TRBJ1-2 and TRBJ2-5 were favored in persistent disease.

Building the TCR beta libraries relied on iRepertoire HTBI primers, and CDR3 regions underwent Arm-PCR. TCRdb itself ran the multiplex PCR reads through MiXCR, one entry per CDR3 protein. This table holds hundreds of thousands of distinct CDR3 sequences, about 32% found once. Time point denoted: persistent/refractory GD, antithyroid drugs over 5 years with positive TRAb. PBMC RNA was the source of the TCR library. The V and J ends lost 6 bases and 8 bases respectively, with 13 bases between them. The CDR3 totals 13 residues. CDR1 LNHNV and CDR2 YYDKDF come from the germline V gene (reference sequence). As for this clonotype: The antigen is not known.

The V call is TRBV15, the J call TRBJ2-2; no clear D. The source material was peripheral blood mononuclear cells (PBMCs), sampled when the disease was refractory, from a patient treated with antithyroid drugs. The receptor comes from a female donor with Graves disease. The chain's CDR3 is CATRNCQVGELFF. As DNA, the CDR3 is TGTGCCACCAGAAACTGCCAGGTTGGGGAGCTGTTTTTT.